This T cell receptor beta chain was obtained from a study of shared clonotypes between healthy human individuals. Study as a whole: The donor pool was made up of two women and three men aged 18 to 49. CD4 naive and memory got three plates each, CD8 naive two, CD8 memory one.

Terminally differentiated effector memory CD45RA+ cells were excluded from the naive CD8 cells, which were CD45RO-negative and positively selected for CCR7. This table comes from immunoSEQ multiplex PCR, and its TCRdb copy is limited to in-frame clones, with some not included. Of about 870,000 clones in the sample, 80% to 95% were seen once. This CDR3 is 18 amino acids long. The germline V gene has CDR1 SGHTA and CDR2 FQGTGA. Trimming took off 1 base at V and 4 bases at J, with 20 bases between the two ends. The J gene is TRBJ2-1, the V gene TRBV7-3; D is ambiguous. The sequenced material came from naive CD8+ T cells sorted from blood. The receptor was isolated from a man aged 25-45 years in good health. The CDR3: CASSLSSAGTDGYNEQFF. DNA of the CDR3: TGTGCCAGCAGCTTAAGTTCGGCCGGCACCGATGGATACAATGAGCAGTTCTTC.